One sample yielded the 3 T cell receptor beta chains listed below, sequenced in a study of OX40 agonist ivuxolimab in advanced cancers. The data were produced by immunoSEQ multiplex PCR, yet TCRdb's version contains in-frame clones alone and is incomplete. Of some 70,000 clones in the sample, about nine tenths were seen once. Sequenced material: CD4+ or CD8+ T cells sorted from blood, taken in a trial of the OX40 agonist ivuxolimab. The receptors originated from an adult with an advanced solid tumor such as melanoma, head and neck, liver or kidney cancer.

The chain links TRBV7-9 to TRBJ2-2; D may be TRBD1 (6 bases). CDR1 and CDR2 (germline): SEHNR, FQNEAQ (reference sequence). V lost 3 bases, J lost 6 bases, and 11 bases lay in between. The CDR3 loop spans 14 amino acids. CDR3 residues: CASSFTGRAGELFF. The CDR3, as DNA: TGTGCCAGCAGCTTTACAGGGAGAGCCGGGGAGCTGTTTTTT.

The chain combines TRBV2 with TRBJ2-3; weak D call: TRBD1 (6 bases). Germline assignment: CDR1 SNHLY and CDR2 FYNNEI. V lost 9 bases to trimming and J lost 3 bases, with 13 bases between them. The CDR3 has 13 amino acids. The CDR3 region is CASIRGWTDTQYF. For the CDR3, the DNA is TGTGCCAGTATCAGGGGCTGGACAGATACGCAGTATTTT.

The chain is built from TRBV19 and TRBJ1-5; TRBD1 is a possible D gene (5 bases). V lost 0 bases and J 6 bases, leaving 12 bases between the germline ends. There are 15 residues in the CDR3. Germline lookup yields CDR1 LNHDA and CDR2 SQIVND (reference sequence). The CDR3 is CASSIDRGTGQPQHF. In DNA form, the CDR3 reads TGTGCCAGTAGTATAGATCGGGGGACTGGTCAGCCCCAGCATTTT.